A selection of T cell receptor beta chains follows, all from one sample in a study of cytomegalovirus exposure and HLA in healthy donors. Some clones are missing from TCRdb's copy, which holds only in-frame ones; the method was immunoSEQ multiplex PCR. The top ten clones hold 0.85% to 1.4% of a sample with 150,000 to 200,000 clones, more than 70% of them seen once. The sequencing input was PBMCs. The receptors stem from a middle-aged woman in good health and CMV-seronegative. Both conserved end residues are part of each CDR3. Fields, in order: J gene, V gene, CDR3 protein.

j_gene: TRBJ2-5; v_gene: TRBV2; CDR3aa: CASRGQGPSETQYF
j_gene: TRBJ2-5; v_gene: TRBV7-9; CDR3aa: CASSLGLRGETQYF
j_gene: TRBJ1-3; v_gene: TRBV9; CDR3aa: CASSVGGAGISGNTIYF
j_gene: TRBJ1-5; v_gene: TRBV7-2; CDR3aa: CASSARAALESQPQHF
j_gene: TRBJ2-5; v_gene: TRBV19; CDR3aa: CASSPPTGSIETQYF
j_gene: TRBJ1-2; v_gene: TRBV5-8; CDR3aa: CASSRGDSEGYGYTF
j_gene: TRBJ1-5; v_gene: TRBV2; CDR3aa: CASSARVGNQPQHF
j_gene: TRBJ1-1; v_gene: TRBV12-5; CDR3aa: CASGLVRGGENTEAFF
j_gene: TRBJ1-1; v_gene: TRBV18; CDR3aa: CASSPPGRTSMNTEAFF
j_gene: TRBJ1-2; v_gene: TRBV6-5; CDR3aa: CASSYSPSSYGYTF
j_gene: TRBJ1-5; v_gene: TRBV19; CDR3aa: CASRGDTPSNQPQHF
j_gene: TRBJ2-1; v_gene: TRBV10-2; CDR3aa: CASNGRALDEQFF
j_gene: TRBJ2-3; v_gene: TRBV28; CDR3aa: CASSGTSGSRGTDTQYF
j_gene: TRBJ2-5; v_gene: TRBV30; CDR3aa: CAWSGQGLAGRKTQYF
j_gene: TRBJ2-2; v_gene: TRBV5-1; CDR3aa: CASGQDYTGELFF
j_gene: TRBJ2-1; v_gene: TRBV2; CDR3aa: CASITDRGSYNEQFF
j_gene: TRBJ1-2; v_gene: TRBV6-1; CDR3aa: CAILDRLYGYTF
j_gene: TRBJ2-7; v_gene: TRBV10-3; CDR3aa: CAISGQSYEQYF
j_gene: TRBJ2-1; v_gene: TRBV4-2; CDR3aa: CASGGLVSSSYNEQFF
j_gene: TRBJ2-7; v_gene: TRBV6-6; CDR3aa: CASRGQGGYEQYF
j_gene: TRBJ2-3; v_gene: TRBV5-6; CDR3aa: CASSFRLAGGADTQYF
j_gene: TRBJ2-6; v_gene: TRBV6-1; CDR3aa: CASRQRAGANVLTF
j_gene: TRBJ2-3; v_gene: TRBV6-1; CDR3aa: CASRLAGDTDTQYF
j_gene: TRBJ1-5; v_gene: TRBV19; CDR3aa: CASSRDTYSNQPQHF
j_gene: TRBJ2-1; v_gene: TRBV11-2; CDR3aa: CASSLNSRYNEQFF
j_gene: TRBJ2-5; v_gene: TRBV10-3; CDR3aa: CAISRAGIMETQYF
j_gene: TRBJ1-4; v_gene: TRBV29-1; CDR3aa: CSVRGQGSEKLFF
j_gene: TRBJ2-1; v_gene: TRBV14; CDR3aa: CASSQDRVSIHNEQFF
j_gene: TRBJ1-2; v_gene: TRBV29-1; CDR3aa: CSARGQGAGGYTF
j_gene: TRBJ1-2; v_gene: TRBV5-8; CDR3aa: CASSQPPEGGEGYTF
j_gene: TRBJ2-2; v_gene: TRBV9; CDR3aa: CASSPRLTNTGELFF
j_gene: TRBJ1-1; v_gene: TRBV7-8; CDR3aa: CASSLATMNTEAFF
j_gene: TRBJ1-5; v_gene: TRBV12-5; CDR3aa: CASGSGRGPNSGNQPQHF
j_gene: TRBJ2-7; v_gene: TRBV2; CDR3aa: CASSVRPLQAYEQYF